A selection of T cell receptor beta chains follows, all from one sample in a study of CD8 T cells in Susac syndrome. Each CDR3 protein is one row after TCRdb ran MiXCR on the immunoSEQ multiplex PCR reads. Of 160,000 or so distinct CDR3 sequences listed, roughly 95% are singletons. Sequencing was carried out using CD8+ T cells from PBMCs. These receptors all stem from a human donor with multiple sclerosis. Each CDR3 is given with its conserved first and last residue. Each record gives: V gene, J gene, CDR3 protein.

v_gene: TRBV27; j_gene: TRBJ1-5; CDR3aa: CASSLALGGGRPQHF
v_gene: TRBV20-1; j_gene: TRBJ2-5; CDR3aa: CSAPDKRPLAGGYETQYF
v_gene: TRBV13; j_gene: TRBJ2-2; CDR3aa: CASNEAGANTGELFF
v_gene: TRBV11-2; j_gene: TRBJ2-7; CDR3aa: CASSLDARAYEQYF
v_gene: TRBV12-3/TRBV12-4; j_gene: TRBJ2-1; CDR3aa: CASISTSYNEQFF
v_gene: TRBV4-1; j_gene: TRBJ2-7; CDR3aa: CASSDRTGVSPYEQYF
v_gene: TRBV14; j_gene: TRBJ2-1; CDR3aa: CASSPPSGYSLYNEQFF
v_gene: TRBV14; j_gene: TRBJ2-7; CDR3aa: CASSQHSGGPEQYF
v_gene: TRBV5-6; j_gene: TRBJ1-1; CDR3aa: CASSLSAWTVNTEAFF
v_gene: TRBV9; j_gene: TRBJ1-1; CDR3aa: CASSVGLLNTEAFF
v_gene: TRBV15; j_gene: TRBJ2-5; CDR3aa: CATSSDRNQETQYF
v_gene: TRBV13; j_gene: TRBJ2-1; CDR3aa: CASSLDRTASYNEQFF
v_gene: TRBV9; j_gene: TRBJ2-3; CDR3aa: CASSVGDTQYF
v_gene: TRBV7-2; j_gene: TRBJ2-7; CDR3aa: CASSLAVAAGYEQYF
v_gene: TRBV12-3/TRBV12-4; j_gene: TRBJ2-3; CDR3aa: CASNSLAVTDTQYF
v_gene: TRBV3-1; j_gene: TRBJ2-7; CDR3aa: CASSPGGPAYEQYF
v_gene: TRBV6-5; j_gene: TRBJ2-7; CDR3aa: CASSYSPSVPSDPYF
v_gene: TRBV27; j_gene: TRBJ2-3; CDR3aa: CASSLGQGQGDTQYF
v_gene: TRBV9; j_gene: TRBJ2-7; CDR3aa: CASSGGQIPYEQYF
v_gene: TRBV7-8; j_gene: TRBJ1-1; CDR3aa: CASSPRTGMAFF
v_gene: TRBV9; j_gene: TRBJ1-2; CDR3aa: CASSELPGDGYTF
v_gene: TRBV20-1; j_gene: TRBJ2-7; CDR3aa: CSARGGRGDEQYF
v_gene: TRBV27; j_gene: TRBJ2-3; CDR3aa: CASSITRGLDTQYF
v_gene: TRBV27; j_gene: TRBJ1-1; CDR3aa: CASSAGLRNTEAFF
v_gene: TRBV29-1; j_gene: TRBJ1-2; CDR3aa: CSVEDRAGYTF
v_gene: TRBV2; j_gene: TRBJ2-7; CDR3aa: CASGTGRLLRDEQYF
v_gene: TRBV29-1; j_gene: TRBJ1-2; CDR3aa: CSVGPIRVNSNYGYTF
v_gene: TRBV11-2; j_gene: TRBJ2-1; CDR3aa: CASTDGNEQFF
v_gene: TRBV9; j_gene: TRBJ2-7; CDR3aa: CASSVSSQLYEQYF
v_gene: TRBV28; j_gene: TRBJ1-3; CDR3aa: CASSLSEGTGNTIYF
v_gene: TRBV20-1; j_gene: TRBJ2-1; CDR3aa: CSAPPGLADEQFF
v_gene: TRBV2; j_gene: TRBJ2-1; CDR3aa: CASSEARASSNEQFF
v_gene: TRBV28; j_gene: TRBJ2-1; CDR3aa: CASSLYEQAEQFF
v_gene: TRBV14; j_gene: TRBJ2-1; CDR3aa: CASRLAGGYYNEQFF
v_gene: TRBV3-1; j_gene: TRBJ1-2; CDR3aa: CASSVGTGGYDGYTF
v_gene: TRBV3-1; j_gene: TRBJ2-3; CDR3aa: CASSQIGWTDTQYF
v_gene: TRBV25-1; j_gene: TRBJ1-2; CDR3aa: CASSHSTGTGGGYTF
v_gene: TRBV14; j_gene: TRBJ1-2; CDR3aa: CASSQGFVGPGYTF
v_gene: TRBV7-9; j_gene: TRBJ1-2; CDR3aa: CASGRDSYGYTF
v_gene: TRBV2; j_gene: TRBJ2-3; CDR3aa: CASSEWDSTDTQYF
v_gene: TRBV5-6; j_gene: TRBJ1-2; CDR3aa: CASSLVYTGNDGYTF
v_gene: TRBV12-3/TRBV12-4; j_gene: TRBJ2-2; CDR3aa: CASSFRLVAGELFF
v_gene: TRBV7-9; j_gene: TRBJ1-2; CDR3aa: CASSVLGQGEDYGYTF
v_gene: TRBV4-2; j_gene: TRBJ2-1; CDR3aa: CASSQTSGGAGQFF
v_gene: TRBV27; j_gene: TRBJ1-2; CDR3aa: CASSLGGQRYGYTF
v_gene: TRBV20-1; j_gene: TRBJ2-5; CDR3aa: CSALPGLGPQYQETQYF
v_gene: TRBV6-5; j_gene: TRBJ1-1; CDR3aa: CASSYSGGHQAFF
v_gene: TRBV12-3/TRBV12-4; j_gene: TRBJ2-1; CDR3aa: CASSPSGTGEQFF
v_gene: TRBV20-1; j_gene: TRBJ2-7; CDR3aa: CSARDRQISYEQYF
v_gene: TRBV27; j_gene: TRBJ1-2; CDR3aa: CASRSGTADYGYTF
v_gene: TRBV29-1; j_gene: TRBJ2-5; CDR3aa: CSVEVWAGEETQYF
v_gene: TRBV12-3/TRBV12-4; j_gene: TRBJ2-2; CDR3aa: CASRTLAGRGAAGELFF
v_gene: TRBV29-1; j_gene: TRBJ1-2; CDR3aa: CSVAGEENYGYTF
v_gene: TRBV27; j_gene: TRBJ2-1; CDR3aa: CASRAAGGPSSYNEQFF
v_gene: TRBV7-9; j_gene: TRBJ1-2; CDR3aa: CASSLAGGPDYGYTF
v_gene: TRBV24-1; j_gene: TRBJ2-2; CDR3aa: CATSGGGELFF
v_gene: TRBV5-1; j_gene: TRBJ2-5; CDR3aa: CASSLVLAQREETQYF
v_gene: TRBV5-5; j_gene: TRBJ1-5; CDR3aa: CASTLGPYQPQHF